The next 10 T cell receptor beta chains were all read from a single sample in a study of shared clonotypes between healthy human individuals. TCRdb keeps only in-frame clones here, not all; method: immunoSEQ multiplex PCR. The data hold about 640,000 clones, with 72% observed a single time. Sequenced input: memory CD4+ T cells sorted from blood. As to subset: CD45RA-negative fraction. The source is a woman under 40 in good health.

The sample holds one count of this clone. The V gene is TRBV11-1, the J gene TRBJ2-3; the match to TRBD2 covers 9 bases. The germline V gene has CDR1 SGHAT and CDR2 FQDESV (reference sequence). The CDR3 runs 16 residues. After removal of 5 bases from V and 5 bases from J, the junction contained 11 bases not matched to a gene. The CDR3 is CASSPRGAGGEDTQYF. Written as DNA, the CDR3 is TGTGCCAGCAGCCCTCGTGGAGCGGGAGGAGAAGATACGCAGTATTTT. The full variable domain, in which reference TRBV11-1 and TRBJ2-3 provide the parts outside the CDR3, is EAEVAQSPRYKITEKSQAVAFWCDPISGHATLYWYRQILGQGPELLVQFQDESVVDDSQLPKDRFSAERLKGVDSTLKIQPAELGDSAMYLCASSPRGAGGEDTQYFGPGTRLTVL.

The rearrangement links TRBV6-1 to TRBJ1-5, with D unresolved. Between the trimmed V and J ends, which lost 3 bases and 2 bases, there was a span of 11 bases. The length of the CDR3 is 15 residues. Germline V gene sequence: CDR1 MNHNS, CDR2 SASEGT. The CDR3 sequence is CASSDLPFGNQPQHF. The DNA for the CDR3 is TGTGCCAGCAGTGACTTGCCATTCGGCAATCAGCCCCAGCATTTT.

The chain couples TRBV29-1 to TRBJ2-1; 10 bases map to TRBD1. The CDR3 has 14 amino acids. Germline V gene lookup returns CDR1 SQVTM and CDR2 ANQGSEA. After removal of 3 bases from V and 5 bases from J, the junction contained 4 bases not matched to a gene. The CDR3 loop is CSVDRDRGDNEQFF. CDR3 coding DNA: TGCAGCGTTGACCGGGACAGGGGAGACAATGAGCAGTTCTTC.

This clone was observed a few times. This sequence joins TRBV5-1 and TRBJ1-5; possible D gene TRBD1, 5 bases. This CDR3 has 15 amino acids. Trimming took off 3 bases at V and 6 bases at J, with 16 bases between the two ends. Germline loops: CDR1 SGHRS, CDR2 YFSETQ. The CDR3 loop is CASSSRPNGGQPQHF. The CDR3 coding sequence is TGCGCCAGCAGCTCCCGGCCAAATGGGGGTCAGCCCCAGCATTTT.

The V and J genes are TRBV19 and TRBJ2-4; D is undetermined. Per germline, CDR1 LNHDA and CDR2 SQIVND (reference sequence). The V end lost 7 bases, the J end lost 7 bases, and 8 bases lay between the germline ends. The CDR3 length is 11 residues. The CDR3 DNA reads TGTGCCAGTAAGGAGCAGAACATTCAGTACTTC. It codes for CASKEQNIQYF. Looking up the rest from reference TRBV19 and TRBJ2-4 gives the full variable domain: DGGITQSPKYLFRKEGQNVTLSCEQNLNHDAMYWYRQDPGQGLRLIYYSQIVNDFQKGDIAEGYSVSREKKESFPLTVTSAQKNPTAFYLCASKEQNIQYFGAGTRLSVL.

This clone was seen a few times. CDR3 in amino acids: CASSIREETGELFF. For the CDR3, the DNA is TGTGCCAGTAGTATTAGGGAGGAGACCGGGGAGCTGTTTTTT. The chain recombines TRBV19 with TRBJ2-2; D is perhaps TRBD2 (6 bases). The length of the CDR3 is 14 residues. V lost 3 bases and J 5 bases, leaving 10 bases between the germline ends. Germline CDR1 and CDR2: LNHDA and SQIVND (reference sequence).

The V call is TRBV6-6, the J call TRBJ2-3, with D hard to call. Germline V gene sequence: CDR1 MNHNY, CDR2 SVGAGI (reference sequence). V was clipped by 9 bases and J by 8 bases, with 15 bases between them. The CDR3 loop spans 12 amino acids. CDR3 amino acids: CASSGVRGTQYF. Here the CDR3 DNA reads TGTGCCAGTAGTGGGGTCCGTGGTACGCAGTATTTT.

The J gene is TRBJ1-1, the V gene TRBV27; possibly TRBD1 for D (5 bases). The germline gives CDR1 MNHEY, CDR2 SMNVEV (reference sequence). The length of the CDR3 is 14 residues. Trimming removed 4 bases at V and 3 bases at J, with 12 bases between. The CDR3 coding sequence is TGTGCCAGCAGTTATAGCGAGGGGTACACTGAAGCTTTCTTT. Its protein product is CASSYSEGYTEAFF.

The rearrangement links TRBV6-5 to TRBJ2-3; 8 positions agree with TRBD1. J gave up 5 bases and V 6 bases, and 7 bases lay outside the gene matches. Germline CDR1 is MNHEY and CDR2 is SVGAGI. CDR3 length: 14 amino acids. The CDR3 DNA reads as TGTGCCAGCAGGAGACAGGGGTGGATAGATACGCAGTATTTT. It translates to CASRRQGWIDTQYF.

The table lists this clone with many counts. This chain links TRBV11-2 with TRBJ2-2; 9 bases map to TRBD1. The CDR3 is 15 amino acids. Germline V gives CDR1 SGHAT, CDR2 FQNNGV. Unmatched junction bases numbered 5, after V lost 4 bases and J lost 5 bases. CDR3 loop: CASSWAGTGTGELFF. Written as DNA, the CDR3 is TGTGCCAGCAGCTGGGCCGGGACAGGGACCGGGGAGCTGTTTTTT. Filled out from reference TRBV11-2 and TRBJ2-2, the complete variable domain reads EAGVAQSPRYKIIEKRQSVAFWCNPISGHATLYWYQQILGQGPKLLIQFQNNGVVDDSQLPKDRFSAERLKGVDSTLKIQPAKLEDSAVYLCASSWAGTGTGELFFGEGSRLTVL.